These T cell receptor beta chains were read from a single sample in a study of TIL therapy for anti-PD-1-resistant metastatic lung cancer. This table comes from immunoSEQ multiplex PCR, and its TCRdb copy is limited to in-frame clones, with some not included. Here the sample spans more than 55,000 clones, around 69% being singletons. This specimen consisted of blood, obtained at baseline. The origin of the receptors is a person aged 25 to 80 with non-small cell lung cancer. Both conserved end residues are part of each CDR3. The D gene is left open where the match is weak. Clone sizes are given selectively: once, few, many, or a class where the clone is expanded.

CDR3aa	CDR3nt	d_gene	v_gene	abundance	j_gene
CASSMTGYDTEAFF	TGTGCCAGTAGTATGACAGGTTATGACACTGAAGCTTTCTTT	NA	TRBV19	NA	TRBJ1-1
CASSPPASYGYTF	TGCGCCAGCAGCCCCCCAGCTAGCTATGGCTACACCTTC	NA	TRBV4-1	NA	TRBJ1-2
CASSQLGGFGQPQHF	TGTGCCAGCAGCCAATTGGGGGGGTTTGGTCAGCCCCAGCATTTT	NA	TRBV4-2	few	TRBJ1-5
CASSQWGPFF	TGTGCCAGCAGCCAATGGGGGCCGTTCTTC	NA	TRBV14	NA	TRBJ2-1
CASSMGTGGSYEQYF	TGTGCCAGTAGTATGGGGACAGGGGGCTCCTACGAGCAGTACTTC	TRBD1	TRBV19	NA	TRBJ2-7
CSASGTGINQPQHF	TGCAGCGCCTCCGGGACAGGGATCAATCAGCCCCAGCATTTT	TRBD1	TRBV29-1	few	TRBJ1-5
CASSIGGARNADTQYF	TGTGCCAGTAGTATAGGGGGGGCGCGCAACGCAGATACGCAGTATTTT	NA	TRBV19	NA	TRBJ2-3
CASSLGGGNQPQHF	TGTGCCAGCAGCCTGGGGGGGGGCAATCAGCCCCAGCATTTT	NA	TRBV5-8	NA	TRBJ1-5
CASSQPGGLYEQYF	TGTGCCAGTAGTCAGCCAGGGGGGCTCTACGAGCAGTACTTC	NA	TRBV19	NA	TRBJ2-7
CASTWDGPLETQYF	TGTGCCAGCACATGGGACGGGCCCCTAGAGACCCAGTACTTC	NA	TRBV2	NA	TRBJ2-5
CASSARDGGGYGYTF	TGTGCCAGCAGCGCCCGGGACGGTGGTGGCTATGGCTACACCTTC	NA	TRBV5-4	NA	TRBJ1-2
CASFLGLAETQYF	TGTGCCAGCTTTCTGGGACTAGCGGAGACCCAGTACTTC	TRBD2	TRBV2	NA	TRBJ2-5
CASSYASGGNIQYF	TGTGCCAGCAGTTACGCTAGCGGGGGAAACATTCAGTACTTC	TRBD2	TRBV6-5	NA	TRBJ2-4
CASSISGGGRSNEQFF	TGTGCCAGTAGTATATCGGGCGGGGGTAGGAGCAATGAGCAGTTCTTC	TRBD2	TRBV19	NA	TRBJ2-1
CASTGTRGTYEQYF	TGCGCCAGCACAGGGACGAGGGGAACCTACGAGCAGTACTTC	NA	TRBV10-1	NA	TRBJ2-7
CASSSGFSDTEAFF	TGTGCCAGCAGCTCTGGTTTCTCGGACACTGAAGCTTTCTTT	NA	TRBV5-4	few	TRBJ1-1
CASSLDSTEAFF	TGTGCCAGCAGCCTCGACAGTACTGAAGCTTTCTTT	NA	TRBV11-2	NA	TRBJ1-1
CSVYTSGGRTGELFF	TGCAGCGTGTATACTAGCGGGGGGCGAACCGGGGAGCTGTTTTTT	TRBD2	TRBV29-1	NA	TRBJ2-2
CASSLVKDTFNEQFF	TGTGCCAGCAGCTTAGTGAAGGACACCTTCAATGAGCAGTTCTTC	NA	TRBV11-2	NA	TRBJ2-1
CASSFLAGGAQETQYF	TGCGCCAGCAGCTTCCTAGCGGGGGGCGCCCAAGAGACCCAGTACTTC	TRBD2	TRBV5-1	NA	TRBJ2-5
CASSLLTSGIKNEQFF	TGTGCCAGCAGCTTACTGACTAGCGGGATAAAGAATGAGCAGTTCTTC	TRBD2	TRBV7-8	NA	TRBJ2-1
CASNGVNGEPQHF	TGTGCCAGCAATGGAGTGAACGGGGAGCCCCAGCATTTT	NA	TRBV2	NA	TRBJ1-5
CASVNRPGASPLHF	TGTGCCAGCGTGAACCGACCGGGAGCCTCACCCCTCCACTTT	NA	TRBV2	once	TRBJ1-6
CASMPRTGGSEQYF	TGTGCCAGTATGCCGAGGACAGGGGGCAGCGAGCAGTACTTC	TRBD1	TRBV19	medium-sized	TRBJ2-7
CASSSRRETQYF	TGTGCCAGCAGTTCCCGGAGGGAGACCCAGTACTTC	NA	TRBV28	NA	TRBJ2-5
CASSPNPGGVDGYTF	TGCGCCAGCAGCCCTAATCCAGGGGGTGTGGATGGCTACACCTTC	TRBD1	TRBV4-1	NA	TRBJ1-2
CASSQGAGASPFYGYTF	TGTGCCAGTAGTCAGGGGGCAGGGGCAAGTCCATTCTATGGCTACACCTTC	TRBD1	TRBV19	NA	TRBJ1-2
CASSLAIRGTDQETQYF	TGTGCCAGCAGCTTAGCCATCAGGGGGACAGACCAAGAGACCCAGTACTTC	TRBD1	TRBV7-6	NA	TRBJ2-5
CASSEDTTLSYNEQFF	TGTGCCAGCAGCGAGGATACGACTCTTTCCTACAATGAGCAGTTCTTC	NA	TRBV7-2	NA	TRBJ2-1
CSATSNYGYTF	TGCAGTGCTACGTCCAACTATGGCTACACCTTC	NA	TRBV20-1	few	TRBJ1-2
CASRGQWNTEAFF	TGTGCCAGCAGGGGACAGTGGAACACTGAAGCTTTCTTT	TRBD1	TRBV2	NA	TRBJ1-1
CASSPELDNTGELFF	TGTGCCAGCAGCCCCGAACTAGATAACACCGGGGAGCTGTTTTTT	NA	TRBV5-4	once	TRBJ2-2
CASSSFPQAQWPDQPQHF	TGTGCCAGCAGTTCATTCCCACAGGCCCAGTGGCCGGATCAGCCCCAGCATTTT	NA	TRBV27	NA	TRBJ1-5
CASSIVGNSYEQYF	TGTGCCAGTAGTATAGTGGGAAATTCCTACGAGCAGTACTTC	NA	TRBV19	once	TRBJ2-7
CASSVRENTEAFF	TGTGCCAGCAGTGTCAGGGAAAACACTGAAGCTTTCTTT	NA	TRBV2	NA	TRBJ1-1
CASSFTGEVSYGYTF	TGCGCCAGCAGCTTCACAGGGGAAGTTAGCTATGGCTACACCTTC	TRBD1	TRBV5-1	NA	TRBJ1-2